These T cell receptor beta chains were read from a single sample in a study of cytomegalovirus exposure and HLA in healthy donors. Assay: immunoSEQ multiplex PCR; the TCRdb copy retains only in-frame clones and omits some. The table lists some 150,000 clones, roughly 82% of them singletons. Sequencing input: PBMCs. These receptors were obtained from a man in his fifties in good health and CMV-seropositive. The CDR3 runs from the conserved cysteine through the conserved F or W. Fields, in order: V gene, clone size, D gene, J gene, CDR3 DNA, CDR3 protein. D genes are given only for firm matches. Where a row states a size, it is once, few, many or the class of an expanded clone; other rows omit it.

v_gene: TRBV7-9
abundance: few
d_gene: TRBD2
j_gene: TRBJ2-3
CDR3nt: TGTGCCAGCAGCTTCCCGGGAGGGCCTAGCACAGATACGCAGTATTTT
CDR3aa: CASSFPGGPSTDTQYF

v_gene: TRBV6-1
abundance: -
d_gene: -
j_gene: TRBJ2-7
CDR3nt: TGTGCCAGCAGCCACCGCCGGGACTCTAACTACGAGCAGTACTTC
CDR3aa: CASSHRRDSNYEQYF

v_gene: TRBV9
abundance: few
d_gene: -
j_gene: TRBJ2-3
CDR3nt: TGTGCCAGCAGCGTAACAGCGGGCAGCACAGATACGCAGTATTTT
CDR3aa: CASSVTAGSTDTQYF

v_gene: TRBV10-2
abundance: few
d_gene: TRBD1
j_gene: TRBJ1-2
CDR3nt: TGCGCCAGCAGTGAGTCTGGGACAGCAACTAACTATGGCTACACCTTC
CDR3aa: CASSESGTATNYGYTF

v_gene: TRBV7-3
abundance: few
d_gene: TRBD1
j_gene: TRBJ2-1
CDR3nt: TGTGCCAGCAGCTCCGGGGACAGGGTTACCTACAATGAGCAGTTCTTC
CDR3aa: CASSSGDRVTYNEQFF

v_gene: TRBV4-3
abundance: -
d_gene: -
j_gene: TRBJ1-5
CDR3nt: TGCGCCAGCAGCCAAGATCTCAGGCAGCCCCAGCATTTT
CDR3aa: CASSQDLRQPQHF

v_gene: TRBV28
abundance: -
d_gene: -
j_gene: TRBJ1-4
CDR3nt: TGTGCCAGCAGTTTATCAGGGGAGGGGGAAAAACTGTTTTTT
CDR3aa: CASSLSGEGEKLFF

v_gene: TRBV5-1
abundance: -
d_gene: -
j_gene: TRBJ2-5
CDR3nt: TGCGCCAGCAGCTTGGCCGGAATAGAACGGGACCAGTACTTC
CDR3aa: CASSLAGIERDQYF

v_gene: TRBV27
abundance: -
d_gene: TRBD2
j_gene: TRBJ2-6
CDR3nt: TGTGCCAGCAGTCCCCTCGGGACTACCGACTCTGGGGCCAACGGCCTGACTTTC
CDR3aa: CASSPLGTTDSGANGLTF

v_gene: TRBV7-2
abundance: few
d_gene: -
j_gene: TRBJ1-2
CDR3nt: TGTGCCAGCAGCTTCGAGGGGACTTATTATGGCTACACCTTC
CDR3aa: CASSFEGTYYGYTF

v_gene: TRBV9
abundance: -
d_gene: TRBD1
j_gene: TRBJ2-7
CDR3nt: TGTGCCAGCAGCGTAGACGGCAGGGGGCACGAGCAGTACTTC
CDR3aa: CASSVDGRGHEQYF

v_gene: TRBV4-3
abundance: -
d_gene: -
j_gene: TRBJ1-4
CDR3nt: TGCGCCAGCAGCCAAGGGCCAACTAATGAAAAACTGTTTTTT
CDR3aa: CASSQGPTNEKLFF

v_gene: TRBV6-1
abundance: -
d_gene: -
j_gene: TRBJ1-1
CDR3nt: TGTGCCAGCACCCCGGACAGTTGGCCCACTGAAGCTTTCTTT
CDR3aa: CASTPDSWPTEAFF

v_gene: TRBV9
abundance: -
d_gene: -
j_gene: TRBJ2-1
CDR3nt: TGTGCCAGCAGCGGAGGAGGGGATCCCTACAATGAGCAGTTCTTC
CDR3aa: CASSGGGDPYNEQFF

v_gene: TRBV7-3
abundance: -
d_gene: TRBD1
j_gene: TRBJ1-2
CDR3nt: TGTGCCAGCAGCCCGGACAGGCAGGATGGCTACACCTTC
CDR3aa: CASSPDRQDGYTF

v_gene: TRBV30
abundance: -
d_gene: TRBD2
j_gene: TRBJ2-1
CDR3nt: TGTGCCTGGAGTGTACGGGAGCGGGGGGGCCTCGATGAGCAGTTCTTC
CDR3aa: CAWSVRERGGLDEQFF

v_gene: TRBV14
abundance: -
d_gene: -
j_gene: TRBJ2-2
CDR3nt: TGTGCCAGCAGCCAATATTCGGGGGTTAGCACCGGGGAGCTGTTTTTT
CDR3aa: CASSQYSGVSTGELFF

v_gene: TRBV9
abundance: -
d_gene: -
j_gene: TRBJ2-1
CDR3nt: TGTGCCAGCAGCTCAAACATAAATACCCGATACAATGAGCAGTTCTTC
CDR3aa: CASSSNINTRYNEQFF

v_gene: TRBV9
abundance: once
d_gene: TRBD2
j_gene: TRBJ2-3
CDR3nt: TGTGCCAGCAGCGTTAGCGGGGGGGGCACAGATACGCAGTATTTT
CDR3aa: CASSVSGGGTDTQYF

v_gene: TRBV7-2
abundance: -
d_gene: TRBD2
j_gene: TRBJ2-3
CDR3nt: TGTGCCAGCAGCTTTCGACTAGCGGGAGGGAAAGATACGCAGTATTTT
CDR3aa: CASSFRLAGGKDTQYF

v_gene: TRBV25-1
abundance: -
d_gene: TRBD2
j_gene: TRBJ2-5
CDR3nt: TGTGCCAGCAGTGAGGTTCTAGCGGGGTCAGAGACCCAGTACTTC
CDR3aa: CASSEVLAGSETQYF

v_gene: TRBV30
abundance: -
d_gene: -
j_gene: TRBJ1-1
CDR3nt: TGTGCCTGGAGTCCTTATGGCGGCGCTTGCTTT
CDR3aa: CAWSPYGGACF

v_gene: TRBV30
abundance: -
d_gene: -
j_gene: TRBJ1-2
CDR3nt: TGTGCCTGGAGTCTAGCAGGGGCCGGGTCTAACTATGGCTACACCTTC
CDR3aa: CAWSLAGAGSNYGYTF

v_gene: TRBV19
abundance: -
d_gene: TRBD1
j_gene: TRBJ1-5
CDR3nt: TGTGCCAGTAGTATACAGGGGGCCCAGCCCCAGCATTTT
CDR3aa: CASSIQGAQPQHF

v_gene: TRBV28
abundance: -
d_gene: TRBD2
j_gene: TRBJ2-3
CDR3nt: TGTGCCAGCAGGGGGCCTGGGACTAGCGGGCCGAGCACAGATACGCAGTATTTT
CDR3aa: CASRGPGTSGPSTDTQYF

v_gene: TRBV25-1
abundance: -
d_gene: TRBD2
j_gene: TRBJ2-4
CDR3nt: TGTGCCAGCAGTCCCCCGAGTCCAGCGGGACCGAGATCGCGAATCCTGTACTTC
CDR3aa: CASSPPSPAGPRSRILYF

v_gene: TRBV6-5
abundance: once
d_gene: TRBD1
j_gene: TRBJ2-5
CDR3nt: TGTGCCAGCAGGGGGACAGGGATACGCGAGACCCAGTACTTC
CDR3aa: CASRGTGIRETQYF

v_gene: TRBV2
abundance: -
d_gene: -
j_gene: TRBJ2-3
CDR3nt: TGTGCCAGCACCCTAGGACAGAACACAGATACGCAGTATTTT
CDR3aa: CASTLGQNTDTQYF

v_gene: TRBV28
abundance: -
d_gene: TRBD1
j_gene: TRBJ2-7
CDR3nt: TGTGCCAGCAGTTTCACCAGGACAGGGGTCGAGCAGTACTTC
CDR3aa: CASSFTRTGVEQYF

v_gene: TRBV5-1
abundance: -
d_gene: -
j_gene: TRBJ2-2
CDR3nt: TGCGCCAGCAGCTTGGTTGGCGGGGACACCGGGGAGCTGTTTTTT
CDR3aa: CASSLVGGDTGELFF

v_gene: TRBV5-1
abundance: -
d_gene: TRBD2
j_gene: TRBJ2-7
CDR3nt: TGCGCCAGCAGCTTAGATAGCGGGAGGGTCTCCTACGAGCAGTACTTC
CDR3aa: CASSLDSGRVSYEQYF

v_gene: TRBV5-6
abundance: few
d_gene: TRBD2
j_gene: TRBJ2-7
CDR3nt: TGTGCCAGCAGCTTGGGGCGGGAGAAGAGCTACGAGCAGTACTTC
CDR3aa: CASSLGREKSYEQYF

v_gene: TRBV6-1
abundance: -
d_gene: -
j_gene: TRBJ1-5
CDR3nt: TGTGCCAGCAGTGGGAGCCAGGGTTCTCCCCAGCATTTT
CDR3aa: CASSGSQGSPQHF

v_gene: TRBV25-1
abundance: -
d_gene: -
j_gene: TRBJ2-1
CDR3nt: TGTGCCAGCAGTGAAAGGCAGGAAGAGTTCTTC
CDR3aa: CASSERQEEFF

v_gene: TRBV2
abundance: once
d_gene: -
j_gene: TRBJ2-7
CDR3nt: TGTGCCAGCAGTAACCAGGGGCTCGAGCAGTACTTC
CDR3aa: CASSNQGLEQYF

v_gene: TRBV7-9
abundance: few
d_gene: -
j_gene: TRBJ2-1
CDR3nt: TGTGCCAGCAGCTTGGGAGGAAACCCTCTTGAGCAGTTCTTC
CDR3aa: CASSLGGNPLEQFF

v_gene: TRBV10-3
abundance: -
d_gene: TRBD2
j_gene: TRBJ2-1
CDR3nt: TGTGCCATCAGAGCCGGGACTAGCGGGGGAAATGAGCAGTTCTTC
CDR3aa: CAIRAGTSGGNEQFF

v_gene: TRBV7-2
abundance: -
d_gene: TRBD2
j_gene: TRBJ2-5
CDR3nt: TGTGCCAGCAGGGGTAGCGGGGGGGCCGGGTGGAAGACCCAGTACTTC
CDR3aa: CASRGSGGAGWKTQYF

v_gene: TRBV29-1
abundance: -
d_gene: TRBD1
j_gene: TRBJ1-1
CDR3nt: TGCAGCGTCGTACAGACAGGGGGTTGGACTGAAGCTTTCTTT
CDR3aa: CSVVQTGGWTEAFF

v_gene: TRBV10-3
abundance: -
d_gene: -
j_gene: TRBJ2-7
CDR3nt: TGTGCCATCAGTGAGTCGACAGTCCCAGGGCAGGGTGAGCAGTACTTC
CDR3aa: CAISESTVPGQGEQYF

v_gene: TRBV9
abundance: -
d_gene: TRBD1
j_gene: TRBJ2-5
CDR3nt: TGTGCCAGCAGCCTGGGGGGACAGGGGGGAACCCAGTACTTC
CDR3aa: CASSLGGQGGTQYF

v_gene: TRBV19
abundance: -
d_gene: -
j_gene: TRBJ2-7
CDR3nt: TGTGCCAGTAGTATAGGAGGGGACATCTACGAGCAGTACTTC
CDR3aa: CASSIGGDIYEQYF

v_gene: TRBV28
abundance: -
d_gene: -
j_gene: TRBJ1-5
CDR3nt: TGTGCCAGCAGTTCTAGGACAGTCTATAGCAATCAGCCCCAGCATTTT
CDR3aa: CASSSRTVYSNQPQHF

v_gene: TRBV5-6
abundance: -
d_gene: TRBD1
j_gene: TRBJ1-2
CDR3nt: TGTGCCAGCAGCCCAGGACAGGGCGGCTATGGCTACACCTTC
CDR3aa: CASSPGQGGYGYTF

v_gene: TRBV9
abundance: -
d_gene: -
j_gene: TRBJ1-2
CDR3nt: TGTGCCAGCAGCGTAGCTGAGGTGGGGACAAGCTATGGCTACACCTTC
CDR3aa: CASSVAEVGTSYGYTF

v_gene: TRBV11-2
abundance: -
d_gene: -
j_gene: TRBJ2-2
CDR3nt: TGTGCCAGCGGGAGGTGGGGCCTCACCGGGGAGCTGTTTTTT
CDR3aa: CASGRWGLTGELFF

v_gene: TRBV13
abundance: -
d_gene: TRBD2
j_gene: TRBJ2-1
CDR3nt: TGTGCCAGCAGCTCTCGACTAGCATATTTTGATGAGCAGTTCTTC
CDR3aa: CASSSRLAYFDEQFF

v_gene: TRBV18
abundance: -
d_gene: TRBD1
j_gene: TRBJ2-7
CDR3nt: TGTGCCAGCTCACTTGATGAGACAGGGGGATTTGGGAGCTCCTACGAGCAGTACTTC
CDR3aa: CASSLDETGGFGSSYEQYF

v_gene: TRBV9
abundance: -
d_gene: -
j_gene: TRBJ1-3
CDR3nt: TGTGCCAGCAGCGTAGCGGGGGGGGACTCTGGAAACACCATATATTTT
CDR3aa: CASSVAGGDSGNTIYF

v_gene: TRBV5-4
abundance: -
d_gene: -
j_gene: TRBJ1-5
CDR3nt: TGTGCCAGCAGCTTGGGGGCAGGCCAGCCCCAGCATTTT
CDR3aa: CASSLGAGQPQHF

v_gene: TRBV5-4
abundance: -
d_gene: TRBD2
j_gene: TRBJ2-1
CDR3nt: TGTGCCAGCAGCTTGGAGGGACTAGCGGACAGCTCCTACAATGAGCAGTTCTTC
CDR3aa: CASSLEGLADSSYNEQFF

v_gene: TRBV11-1
abundance: -
d_gene: TRBD1
j_gene: TRBJ2-3
CDR3nt: TGTGCCAGCAGCTTAGGACAGGGGGCCGCAGATACGCAGTATTTT
CDR3aa: CASSLGQGAADTQYF